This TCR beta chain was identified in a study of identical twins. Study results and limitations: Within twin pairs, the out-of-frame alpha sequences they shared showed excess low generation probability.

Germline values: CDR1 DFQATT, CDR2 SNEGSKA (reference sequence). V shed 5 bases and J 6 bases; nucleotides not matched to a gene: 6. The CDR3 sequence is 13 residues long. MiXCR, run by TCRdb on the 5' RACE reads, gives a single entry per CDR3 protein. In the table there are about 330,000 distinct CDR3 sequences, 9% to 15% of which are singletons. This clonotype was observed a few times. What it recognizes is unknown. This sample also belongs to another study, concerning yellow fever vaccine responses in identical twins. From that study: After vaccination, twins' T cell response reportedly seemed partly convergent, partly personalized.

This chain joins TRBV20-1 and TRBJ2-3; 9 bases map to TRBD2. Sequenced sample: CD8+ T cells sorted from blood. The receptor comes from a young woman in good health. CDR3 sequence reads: CSAWGTSPDTQYF. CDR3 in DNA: TGCAGTGCTTGGGGGACTAGCCCGGATACGCAGTATTTT.